The sequence of this TCR beta chain was determined in a study of blood T cell repertoires in COVID-19. Turning to the study itself: Collection of acute and convalescent COVID-19 samples took place in the United States, Italy and Spain. Sources were T cells, B-cell-depleted T cells, or PBMCs; the material itself was cDNA or gDNA.

Here immunoSEQ multiplex PCR was the method, and the copy in TCRdb shows in-frame clones only, minus some. This table has approximately 400,000 clones, 70% to 90% appearing once. The study recruited people aged roughly 18 to 89 years across approximately 23 US areas. This clone appeared once. V lost 3 bases to trimming and J lost 0 bases; unmatched junction nucleotides: 2. Germline V gives CDR1 MNHNS, CDR2 SASEGT. The CDR3 totals 15 residues. Sequencing was carried out using PBMCs or T cells enriched from blood (not recorded which). This TCR derives from a man aged 30 to 39 who had recovered from COVID-19. The V call is TRBV6-1, the J call TRBJ2-1; 7 positions match TRBD2. The CDR3 region is CASSDRDYSYNEQFF. The CDR3 nucleotides are TGTGCCAGCAGTGACCGGGACTACTCCTACAATGAGCAGTTCTTC.